This passage covers 25 T cell receptor beta chains from one sample sequenced in a study of blood T cells in healthy people across ages. The use of a sample-barcoded 5' primer and a J-beta primer mix characterized a second PCR of 7 to 11 cycles. TCRdb reprocessed the 5' RACE reads with MiXCR, giving one entry per CDR3 protein. Of fewer than 700,000 distinct CDR3 sequences in the sample, around half are singletons; the top ten hold around 25%. Sample: blood. The receptor set was obtained from a man older than 75 in good health.

The chain is built from TRBV21-1 and TRBJ2-3; the DNA was not compared with TRBD2, the D call given in the table. TRBV21-1 is an annotated pseudogene. This CDR3 is built from 15 residues. CDR3 coding DNA: TGTGCCAGCCTGGGACTAGCGGTGTCAACAGATACGCAGTATTTT. Its protein product is CASLGLAVSTDTQYF.

This chain uses TRBV10-3 with TRBJ2-2, with D tentatively TRBD1 (8 bases). The CDR3 spans 17 residues. Trimming pared 2 bases from V and 6 bases from J, leaving 19 bases between. CDR1 and CDR2 from the germline V gene are ENHRY and SYGVKD. The CDR3 sequence is CAISEPRTGRVAGELFF. The DNA for the CDR3 is TGTGCCATCAGTGAGCCAAGGACAGGGAGGGTGGCCGGGGAGCTGTTTTTT.

The chain recombines TRBV7-6 with TRBJ1-6; D might be TRBD1 (6 bases). CDR1 is SGHVS and CDR2 is FNYEAQ in the germline V gene. The CDR3 consists of 16 residues. V lost 4 bases and J lost 6, with 16 bases in between. The CDR3 DNA is TGTGCCAGCAGCTCGAACCCAGGGGTTGGTAATTCACCCCTCCACTTT. Residues: CASSSNPGVGNSPLHF.

This clonotype was seen only a few times. The J gene is TRBJ2-7, the V gene TRBV7-8; the match to TRBD1 covers 10 bases. The V segment lost 5 bases and the J segment 2 bases; nucleotides outside the gene matches: 9. Germline V gives CDR1 SGHVS, CDR2 FQNEAQ. The CDR3 spans 16 residues. The CDR3 reads CASSAGPGTGAYEQYF. The CDR3 DNA reads TGTGCCAGCAGCGCCGGCCCCGGGACAGGGGCCTACGAGCAGTACTTC.

J is TRBJ2-3 and V is TRBV12-3 or TRBV12-4; no clear D. With 6 bases removed from V and 4 bases from J, the gap between germline ends came to 14 bases. The CDR3 sequence is 14 residues long. DNA of the CDR3: TGTGCCAGCAGGCCACAAAGCGCCTCAGATACGCAGTATTTT. Protein sequence: CASRPQSASDTQYF.

The CDR3 coding sequence is TGTGCCAGCAGTTTAGAGGGGATGGGCACTGAAGCTTTCTTT. This encodes CASSLEGMGTEAFF. The chain recombines TRBV12-3 or TRBV12-4 with TRBJ1-1; tentatively, D is TRBD1 (5 bases). V shed 1 base and J shed 4 bases, with 10 bases lying between them. The CDR3 runs 14 residues.

The chain employs TRBV27 and TRBJ1-1, with 8 bases identical to TRBD1. V gave up 7 bases and J gave up 1 base; unmatched junction bases: 2. Germline CDR1 and CDR2: MNHEY and SMNVEV (reference sequence). The CDR3 spans 13 residues. In nucleotides, the CDR3 is TGTGCCAGCAACGACAGGGGGAACACTGAAGCTTTCTTT. Amino acid sequence: CASNDRGNTEAFF.

This rearrangement joins TRBV7-9 to TRBJ2-1, with 11 positions matching TRBD1. The V gene's germline CDR1 is SEHNR and CDR2 FQNEAQ (reference sequence). The ends lost 4 bases at V and 10 bases at J; junction bases unmatched: 3. This CDR3 has 13 amino acids. CDR3 residues: CASSWTGGWEQFF. DNA of the CDR3: TGTGCCAGCAGCTGGACAGGGGGCTGGGAGCAGTTCTTC.

The chain has TRBV4-3 and TRBJ2-3, with D unclear. Germline V gene lookup returns CDR1 LGHNA and CDR2 YSLEER. V lost 0 bases, J lost 8 bases, and 12 bases lay in between. The CDR3 has 14 residues. The CDR3 loop is CASSQDLRASTQYF. The CDR3 DNA reads TGCGCCAGCAGCCAAGATCTTCGGGCTTCTACGCAGTATTTT.

This clonotype occurred a few times. The chain recombines TRBV5-1 with TRBJ2-3, with D perhaps TRBD2 (6 bases). CDR1 is SGHRS, CDR2 YFSETQ, per germline. The germline V and J ends were trimmed by 0 bases and 8 bases, with 22 bases remaining between them. The CDR3 extends over 17 amino acids. The CDR3 DNA reads TGCGCCAGCAGCTTGGCCGTAAGCGGGCCGAGGAGGAGTACGCAGTATTTT. Protein product: CASSLAVSGPRRSTQYF.

The chain recombines TRBV20-1 with TRBJ1-2; maybe TRBD1 (5 bases). This CDR3 region has 13 residues. Germline CDR1 reads DFQATT; CDR2 reads SNEGSKA (reference sequence). Trimming shortened V by 6 bases and J by 4 bases, and 15 bases separated the two germline ends. This CDR3 reads CSARSGRTYGYTF. The DNA for the CDR3 is TGCAGTGCCAGATCAGGGAGGACCTATGGCTACACCTTC.

V usage is TRBV20-1 and J usage is TRBJ2-7; D may be TRBD1 (5 bases). In germline, CDR1 is DFQATT, CDR2 SNEGSKA (reference sequence). The CDR3 length is 15 residues. Trimming took off 0 bases at V and 0 bases at J, with 12 bases between the two ends. The CDR3 DNA reads as TGCAGTGCTAGAGATTCCCGACAGAGCTCCTACGAGCAGTACTTC. Its protein product is CSARDSRQSSYEQYF.

The chain is built from TRBV6-1 and TRBJ1-2; D is ambiguous. The germline V gene encodes CDR1 MNHNS and CDR2 SASEGT. Trimming left V 1 base short and J 3 bases short, with 9 bases between. The CDR3 sequence is 14 residues long. CDR3 sequence (DNA): TGTGCCAGCAGTGAAGTCGGCCGATACTATGGCTACACCTTC. This sequence encodes CASSEVGRYYGYTF.

The J gene is TRBJ2-2, the V gene TRBV11-2, with D maybe TRBD1 (5 bases). V was clipped by 4 bases and J by 5 bases, with 14 bases between them. Germline lookup yields CDR1 SGHAT and CDR2 FQNNGV. The CDR3 runs to 15 residues. Written as DNA, the CDR3 is TGTGCCAGCAGCTCGCACCCCGACAGTACCGGGGAGCTGTTTTTT. Amino acid sequence: CASSSHPDSTGELFF.

The CDR3 loop reads CASSPGQQLTYEQYF. In DNA form, the CDR3 reads TGTGCCAGCTCACCGGGACAGCAACTTACCTACGAGCAGTACTTC. The chain couples TRBV18 to TRBJ2-7; 7 bases agree with TRBD1. CDR3 length equals 15 residues. Germline CDR1 KGHSH, CDR2 LQKENI. The V segment lost 3 bases and the J segment 2 bases; nucleotides outside the gene matches: 7.

This clonotype occurred many times. The gene calls are TRBV6-5 and TRBJ2-7, with TRBD2 matching over 8 bases. The CDR3 extends over 15 amino acids. Germline CDR1 reads MNHEY; CDR2 reads SVGAGI. Losses at the gene ends were 4 bases for V and 7 bases for J; bases not matched to a gene: 12. The CDR3 protein is CASSFRLARSLEQYF. The CDR3 nucleotides read TGTGCCAGCAGTTTCAGACTAGCGAGATCTCTGGAGCAGTACTTC.

V gene TRBV7-3 combines with J gene TRBJ2-3; the match to TRBD2 covers 7 bases. Germline V gene data show CDR1 as SGHTA and CDR2 as FQGTGA. This CDR3 region has 14 residues. The trim removed 5 bases at V and 1 base at J, leaving 3 bases unmatched. CDR3 nucleotides: TGTGCCAGCAGCAGCGGGGTCCGCACAGATACGCAGTATTTT. This sequence encodes CASSSGVRTDTQYF.

This clonotype has ten or more counts. This chain connects TRBV6-5 to TRBJ2-7, with TRBD2 matching over 8 bases. Germline CDR1 is MNHEY and CDR2 is SVGAGI. The CDR3 spans 16 residues. The trim removed 0 bases at V and 3 bases at J, leaving 7 bases unmatched. This CDR3 reads CASSYSGITSGYEQYF. The CDR3 nucleotides are TGTGCCAGCAGTTACTCGGGAATAACTAGCGGCTACGAGCAGTACTTC.

This chain links TRBV28 with TRBJ2-3; D gene uncertain. Germline CDR1 is MDHEN and CDR2 is SYDVKM. V gave up 5 bases and J gave up 4 bases, with 7 bases separating them. The CDR3 has 12 residues. Here the CDR3 DNA reads TGTGCCAGCAGTGCTCTAGCAGATACGCAGTATTTT. Translating it yields CASSALADTQYF.

The V gene is TRBV9, the J gene TRBJ2-1; a weak D match, TRBD2 (6 bases). Germline CDR1 SGDLS, CDR2 YYNGEE. Trimming cost V 1 base and J 5 bases, with 16 bases left between them. CDR3 length: 16 amino acids. The CDR3 DNA sequence: TGTGCCAGCAGCGTATCTATTCGGGAGTCAAACAATGAGCAGTTCTTC. Protein product: CASSVSIRESNNEQFF. The full variable domain, in which reference TRBV9 and TRBJ2-1 provide the parts outside the CDR3, is DSGVTQTPKHLITATGQRVTLRCSPRSGDLSVYWYQQSLDQGLQFLIQYYNGEERAKGNILERFSAQQFPDLHSELNLSSLELGDSALYFCASSVSIRESNNEQFFGPGTRLTVL.

The chain uses TRBV20-1 and TRBJ2-1; the D gene is possibly TRBD2 (6 bases). Germline V CDR1 and CDR2: DFQATT, SNEGSKA (reference sequence). This CDR3 region has 14 residues. Trimming took off 6 bases at V and 0 bases at J, with 12 bases between the two ends. In nucleotides, the CDR3 is TGCAGTGCGCGGACTAACAGCTCCTACAATGAGCAGTTCTTC. As protein: CSARTNSSYNEQFF.

The J gene is TRBJ2-3, the V gene TRBV7-2; 7 bases agree with TRBD2. Trimming took 5 bases from V and 0 from J; bases not matched to a gene: 8. Germline V gene sequence: CDR1 SGHTA, CDR2 FQGNSA. CDR3 length equals 16 residues. CDR3 nucleotide sequence: TGTGCCAGCAGCCGCCGGCCAGCGGGGAGCACAGATACGCAGTATTTT. It yields the protein CASSRRPAGSTDTQYF.

This clonotype was counted between two and nine times. The chain joins TRBV7-2 to TRBJ2-1; 8 bases match TRBD2. CDR3 length equals 15 residues. With 1 base clipped from V and 4 bases from J, the junction kept 3 bases outside the gene matches. CDR1 is SGHTA, CDR2 FQGNSA, per germline. The CDR3 DNA is TGTGCCAGCAGCTTAGATTCTAGCGGGTACAATGAGCAGTTCTTC. This encodes CASSLDSSGYNEQFF.

The chain has TRBV5-5 and TRBJ1-4; D is ambiguous. Germline V gene lookup returns CDR1 SGHKS and CDR2 YYEKEE (reference sequence). This CDR3 has 15 residues. Trimming removed 4 bases at V and 6 bases at J, with 16 bases between. CDR3 nucleotide sequence: TGTGCCAGCAGCGTGGCGGGCATTAGGGATGAAAAACTGTTTTTT. Its translation is CASSVAGIRDEKLFF.

The chain joins TRBV18 to TRBJ2-5; D unclear. This CDR3 is built from 15 residues. Trimming took 2 bases from V and 2 from J, leaving 12 bases between them. Germline CDR1 and CDR2: KGHSH and LQKENI. The CDR3 spells CASSPGRPIQETQYF. The CDR3 DNA sequence: TGTGCCAGCTCACCAGGCAGGCCAATACAAGAGACCCAGTACTTC.